The 6 T cell receptor beta chains below were found in one sample sequenced in a study of spatial heterogeneity in lung cancer. These receptors' targets are unknown. Time point noted: sample taken at primary tumor resection. General observations from the study: Tumor mutation count correlated with how many alpha and beta TCRs expanded intratumorally.

TCRdb fed the 5' RACE reads into MiXCR, producing one record per CDR3 protein. This table has 9,500 to 11,000 distinct CDR3 sequences, around 7.9% appearing once. The sequences come from lung tumor tissue, collected at surgery. Receptors were obtained from a female donor with early-stage non-small cell lung cancer.

This clonotype was seen repeatedly, ten times or more. This beta chain is an off-target read within a library intended for alpha chains, so its frequency means little. The chain employs TRBV7-2 and TRBJ2-5; D possibly corresponds to TRBD1 (5 bases). The CDR3 spans 13 residues. V shed 5 bases and J shed 9 bases, with 16 bases lying between them. Germline CDR1 reads SGHTA; CDR2 reads FQGNSA. DNA for the CDR3: TGTGCCAGCAGCCGCCGGACAACCTTGGCCCAGTACTTC. Amino acid sequence: CASSRRTTLAQYF.

Relative to its sample, this clonotype is medium-sized. Because the library targeted alpha chains, this beta chain is an off-target read whose size means little. V usage is TRBV24-1 and J usage is TRBJ2-1; D might be TRBD1 (6 bases). The CDR3 is made up of 14 amino acids. Germline lookup yields CDR1 KGHDR and CDR2 SFDVKD. V was trimmed by 3 bases and J by 5 bases, leaving 10 bases between them. CDR3 coding DNA: TGTGCCACCAGTGATCCGGGACATAACAATGAGCAGTTCTTC. Protein product: CATSDPGHNNEQFF.

This clonotype was seen many times. Because the library targeted alpha chains, this beta chain is an off-target read whose size means little. The chain carries TRBV7-2 and TRBJ2-1; D not certain. Trimming cost V 0 bases and J 6 bases, with 12 bases left between them. The CDR3 loop spans 15 amino acids. Germline V CDR1 and CDR2: SGHTA, FQGNSA. CDR3 coding DNA: TGTGCCAGCAGCTTAGCCCCGGTCGGCCCCAATGAGCAGTTCTTC. Translated: CASSLAPVGPNEQFF.

This clonotype has a count of ten or more. The library was prepared for alpha chains; this beta chain is a stray read, so its frequency means little. This chain connects TRBV7-2 to TRBJ2-7; TRBD1 agrees at 10 bases. This CDR3 has 14 amino acids. Germline V gene data show CDR1 as SGHTA and CDR2 as FQGNSA. After removal of 3 bases from V and 5 bases from J, the junction contained 4 bases not matched to a gene. CDR3 sequence: CASSFDRGLDEQYF. The DNA of the CDR3 is TGTGCCAGCAGCTTCGACAGGGGGCTAGACGAGCAGTACTTC.

This clonotype was recorded many times. This beta chain is off target for a library built for alpha chains, so its abundance means little. V is TRBV6-1 and J is TRBJ2-7, with 7 positions matching TRBD1. V trimming: 4 bases; J trimming: 4 bases; junction bases outside the gene matches: 7. The CDR3 extends over 14 amino acids. Per the germline V gene, CDR1 is MNHNS and CDR2 is SASEGT. The CDR3 here is CASSAGTVQYEQYF. CDR3 bases: TGTGCCAGCAGTGCCGGGACAGTTCAATACGAGCAGTACTTC.

This clonotype was seen ten or more times. The library was prepared for alpha chains; this beta chain is a stray read, so its frequency means little. The chain joins TRBV7-9 to TRBJ2-5; the match to TRBD1 covers 10 bases. The V gene's germline CDR1 is SEHNR and CDR2 FQNEAQ (reference sequence). V gave up 5 bases and J gave up 4 bases; unmatched junction bases: 7. The CDR3 consists of 15 residues. CDR3 in DNA: TGTGCCAGCAGCGCTAGCAGGACAGGGGGAGAGACCCAGTACTTC. Translated, it gives CASSASRTGGETQYF.